The 3 T cell receptor beta chains below come from one sample, sequenced in a study of T-cell memory formation after mild COVID-19. MiXCR was run by TCRdb on the 5' RACE reads, yielding one entry per CDR3 protein. The sample records 290,000 or so distinct CDR3 sequences, approximately 19% being singletons. Sequenced input: PBMCs or a T cell subset sorted from them (not recorded which). All receptors derive from a man between 18 and 29 years old who had mild COVID-19 (a few samples of this study predate the infection). Cell type and time point are not known.

The chain combines TRBV11-3 with TRBJ2-1, with D perhaps TRBD2 (6 bases). V lost 5 bases, J lost 0 bases, and 11 bases lay in between. The germline CDR1 and CDR2 sequences are SGHNT and YENEEA. The CDR3 is 15 residues long. The CDR3 is CASSLLASSYNEQFF. The CDR3, as DNA: TGTGCCAGCAGCCTCCTAGCGAGCTCCTACAATGAGCAGTTCTTC.

This rearrangement joins TRBV6-5 to TRBJ1-2, with a possible D match to TRBD1 (5 bases). Trimming shortened V by 0 bases and J by 5 bases, and 13 bases separated the two germline ends. Germline V gives CDR1 MNHEY, CDR2 SVGAGI. The CDR3 covers 15 residues. The CDR3 bases are TGTGCCAGCAGTTACTCAGCAGCCGAGGGGTATGGCTACACCTTC. Its translation is CASSYSAAEGYGYTF.

This clonotype was observed a few times. The V gene is TRBV4-2, the J gene TRBJ2-7; TRBD2 aligns across 7 bases. J gave up 4 bases and V 4 bases, and 4 bases lay outside the gene matches. The CDR3 covers 13 residues. Germline V lookup: CDR1 LGHNA, CDR2 YNFKEQ. CDR3 nucleotide sequence: TGTGCCAGCAGCCCGGCCGGGGGGTACGAGCAGTACTTC. Protein product: CASSPAGGYEQYF.